This TCR beta chain derives from a study of T-cell memory formation after mild COVID-19. Study-wide background: Clusters were largely donor specific.

This clonotype was observed at least ten times. No antigen is known for it. Whole-study results and caveats: CD8+ contracting clones occupied EMRA, while CD4+ ones occupied mainly CM and EM. CD4/CD8 balance characterized clones contracting day 15 to 85, and CD4+ skew characterized later expanders.

Constant-segment primers were used for 5'RACE, and the resulting TCR alpha and TCR beta cDNA libraries carried sample barcodes and UMIs. Each CDR3 protein gets one entry after TCRdb re-called the 5' RACE reads with MiXCR. The repertoire holds under 35,000 distinct CDR3 sequences, over 20% seen once, with approximately 1.4% in the top ten. The CDR3 has 17 residues. The germline V gene encodes CDR1 MNHEY and CDR2 SMNVEV (reference sequence). Trimming removed 5 bases from V and 0 bases from J, with 20 bases in between. This sequence was found in an adult who had mild COVID-19 (a few samples of this study predate the infection). Cell type and time point are not known. Sequencing was carried out using PBMCs or a T cell subset sorted from them (not recorded which). The chain carries TRBV27 and TRBJ2-7, with D perhaps matching TRBD2 (6 bases). The CDR3 nucleotides read TGTGCCAGCAGTCCCTCGGGTGGAGGGCCTAGCTCCTACGAGCAGTACTTC. It encodes CASSPSGGGPSSYEQYF.